This T cell receptor beta chain is drawn from a study of blood T cells in healthy people across ages. Study observations and caveats: When set beside aged donors, long-lived donors presented more naive CD4+ cells and higher diversity. Diversity figures derived from one million T cells were judged to underestimate the true value.

Caucasian individuals from Russia who were healthy and aged about 6 to 95 acted as donors. Through a sample-barcoded 5' primer and a J-beta primer mix, a second PCR was run for roughly 6 to 12 cycles. Each sample yielded at least 2.5 million CDR3-containing paired-end reads. TCRdb reprocessed the 5' RACE reads via MiXCR and lists one record per CDR3 protein. The table has over 550,000 distinct CDR3 sequences, around 31% seen once. In its sample, this clonotype was seen many times. The antigen remains undetermined. This clonotype originated in a woman aged 80 or over in good health. Sequences were obtained from blood.

The CDR3 sequence is CASSLGHGLGYNEQFF. As DNA, the CDR3 is TGTGCCAGCAGTCTTGGACACGGTCTAGGGTACAATGAGCAGTTCTTC. The gene calls are TRBV9 and TRBJ2-1; D possibly corresponds to TRBD1 (5 bases). The V and J ends lost 5 bases and 4 bases respectively, with 19 bases between them. The germline gives CDR1 SGDLS, CDR2 YYNGEE. CDR3 size: 16 residues.